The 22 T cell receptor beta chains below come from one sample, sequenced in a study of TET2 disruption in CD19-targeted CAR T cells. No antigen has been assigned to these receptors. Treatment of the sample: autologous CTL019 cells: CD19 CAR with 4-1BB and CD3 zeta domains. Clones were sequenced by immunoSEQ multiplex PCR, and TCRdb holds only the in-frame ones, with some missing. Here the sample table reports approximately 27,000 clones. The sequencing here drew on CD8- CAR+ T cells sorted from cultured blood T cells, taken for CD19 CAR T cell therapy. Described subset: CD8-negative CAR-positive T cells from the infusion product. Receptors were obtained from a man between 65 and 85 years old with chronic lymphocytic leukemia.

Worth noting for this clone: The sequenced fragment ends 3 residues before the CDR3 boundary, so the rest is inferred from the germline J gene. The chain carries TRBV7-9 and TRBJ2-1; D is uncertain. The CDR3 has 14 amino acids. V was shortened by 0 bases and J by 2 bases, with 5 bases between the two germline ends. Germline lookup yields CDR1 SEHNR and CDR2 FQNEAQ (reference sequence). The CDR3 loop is CASSLAQAYNEQFF. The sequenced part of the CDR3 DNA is TGTGCCAGCAGCTTAGCCCAGGCCTACAATGAG.

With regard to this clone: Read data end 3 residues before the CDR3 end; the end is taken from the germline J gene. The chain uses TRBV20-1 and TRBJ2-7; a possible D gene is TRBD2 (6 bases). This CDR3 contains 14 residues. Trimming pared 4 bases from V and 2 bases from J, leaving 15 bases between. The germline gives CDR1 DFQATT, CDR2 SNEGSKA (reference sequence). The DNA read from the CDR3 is TGCAGTGCTATCACGGGGGTTGGGACCTACGAG. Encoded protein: CSAITGVGTYE. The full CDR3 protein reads CSAITGVGTYEQYF.

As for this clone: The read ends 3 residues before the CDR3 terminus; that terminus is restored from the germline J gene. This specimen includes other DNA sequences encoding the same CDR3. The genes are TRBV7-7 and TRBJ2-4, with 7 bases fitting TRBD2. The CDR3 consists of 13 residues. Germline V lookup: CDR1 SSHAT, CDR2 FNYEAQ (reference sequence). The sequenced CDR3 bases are TGTGCCAGCAGCCCCGGGGCGGGGGAGACT. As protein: CASSPGAGET. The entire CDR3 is CASSPGAGETQYF.

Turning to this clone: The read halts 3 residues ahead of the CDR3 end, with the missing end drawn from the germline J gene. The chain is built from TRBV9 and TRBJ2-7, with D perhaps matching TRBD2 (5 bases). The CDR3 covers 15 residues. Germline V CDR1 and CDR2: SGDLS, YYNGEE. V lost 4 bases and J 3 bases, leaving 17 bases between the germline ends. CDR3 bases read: TGTGCCAGCAGCCAATCCGAGGGTACATTCTACGAG. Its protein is CASSQSEGTFYE. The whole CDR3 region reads CASSQSEGTFYEQYF.

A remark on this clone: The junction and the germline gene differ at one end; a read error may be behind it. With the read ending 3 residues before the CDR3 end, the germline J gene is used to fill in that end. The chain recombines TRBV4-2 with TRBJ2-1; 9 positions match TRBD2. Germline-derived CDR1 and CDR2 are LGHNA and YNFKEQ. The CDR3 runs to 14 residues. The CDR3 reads CASSRLADRNEQFF. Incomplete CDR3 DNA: TGCGCCAGCAGTCGACTAGCGGACCGCAATGAG.

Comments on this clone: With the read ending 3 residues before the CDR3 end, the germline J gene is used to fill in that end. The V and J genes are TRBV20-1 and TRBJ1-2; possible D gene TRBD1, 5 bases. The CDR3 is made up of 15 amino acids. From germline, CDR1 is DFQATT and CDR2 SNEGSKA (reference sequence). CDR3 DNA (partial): TGCAGTGCTCCTGAGGGAGGACTAGCGGACAATGAC. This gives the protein CSAPEGGLADND. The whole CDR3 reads CSAPEGGLADNDYTF.

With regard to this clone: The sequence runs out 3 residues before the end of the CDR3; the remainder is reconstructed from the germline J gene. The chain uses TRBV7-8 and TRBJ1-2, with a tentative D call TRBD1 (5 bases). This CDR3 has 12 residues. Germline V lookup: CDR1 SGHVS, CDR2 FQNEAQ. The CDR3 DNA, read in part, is TGTGCCAGCAGCTTACAAAGTGGGGCC. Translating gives CASSLQSGA. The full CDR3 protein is CASSLQSGAYTF.

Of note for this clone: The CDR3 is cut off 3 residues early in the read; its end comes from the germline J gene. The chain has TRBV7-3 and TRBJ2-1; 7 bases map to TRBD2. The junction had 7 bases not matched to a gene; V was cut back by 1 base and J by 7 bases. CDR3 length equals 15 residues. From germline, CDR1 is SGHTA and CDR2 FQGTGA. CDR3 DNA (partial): TGTGCCAGCAGCTTAAGGGGTGGGGGGGGAAATGAG. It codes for CASSLRGGGGNE. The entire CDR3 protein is CASSLRGGGGNEQFF.

CDR3 bases read: TGTGCCAGCAGTTTGGGACAGGGGATAAGCTCATCC. Translation gives CASSLGQGISSS. The full-length CDR3 reads as CASSLGQGISSSLHF. The J gene is TRBJ1-6, the V gene TRBV28; 10 bases are a match to TRBD1. The sequence runs out 3 residues before the end of the CDR3; the remainder is reconstructed from the germline J gene. Germline lookup yields CDR1 MDHEN and CDR2 SYDVKM. CDR3 length: 15 amino acids.

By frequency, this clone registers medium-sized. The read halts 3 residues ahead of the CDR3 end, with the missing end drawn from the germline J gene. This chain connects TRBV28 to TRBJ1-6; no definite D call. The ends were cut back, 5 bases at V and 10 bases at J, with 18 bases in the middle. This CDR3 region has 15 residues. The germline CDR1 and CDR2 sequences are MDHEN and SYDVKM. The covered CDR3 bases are TGTGCCAGCAGTGTATTGACATTTTCTCGGTCACCC. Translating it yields CASSVLTFSRSP. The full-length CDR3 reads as CASSVLTFSRSPLHF.

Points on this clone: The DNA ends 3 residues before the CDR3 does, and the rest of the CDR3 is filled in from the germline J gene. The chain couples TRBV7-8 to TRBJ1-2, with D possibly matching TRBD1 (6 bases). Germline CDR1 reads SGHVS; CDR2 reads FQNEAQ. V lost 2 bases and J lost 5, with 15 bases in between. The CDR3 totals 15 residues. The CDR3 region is CASSLTSQGPYGYTF. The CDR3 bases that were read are TGTGCCAGCAGCTTAACCTCACAGGGACCATATGGC.

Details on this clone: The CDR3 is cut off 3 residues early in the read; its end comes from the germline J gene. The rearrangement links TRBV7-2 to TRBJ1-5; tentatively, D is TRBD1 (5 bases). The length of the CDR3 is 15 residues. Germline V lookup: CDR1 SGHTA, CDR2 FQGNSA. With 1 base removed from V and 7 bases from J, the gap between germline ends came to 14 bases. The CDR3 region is CASSLVGTQGQPQHF. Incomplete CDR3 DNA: TGTGCCAGCAGCTTAGTCGGGACTCAGGGCCAGCCC. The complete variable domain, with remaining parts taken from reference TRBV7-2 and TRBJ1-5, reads GAGVSQSPSNKVTEKGKDVELRCDPISGHTALYWYRQSLGQGLEFLIYFQGNSAPDKSGLPSDRFSAERTGGSVSTLTIQRTQQEDSAVYLCASSLVGTQGQPQHFGDGTRLSIL.

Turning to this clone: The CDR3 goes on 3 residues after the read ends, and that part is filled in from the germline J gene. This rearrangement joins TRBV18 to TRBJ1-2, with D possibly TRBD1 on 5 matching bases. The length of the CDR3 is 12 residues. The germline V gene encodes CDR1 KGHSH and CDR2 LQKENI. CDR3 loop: CASAGQGYDYTF. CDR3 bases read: TGTGCCAGCGCGGGGCAAGGCTACGAC.

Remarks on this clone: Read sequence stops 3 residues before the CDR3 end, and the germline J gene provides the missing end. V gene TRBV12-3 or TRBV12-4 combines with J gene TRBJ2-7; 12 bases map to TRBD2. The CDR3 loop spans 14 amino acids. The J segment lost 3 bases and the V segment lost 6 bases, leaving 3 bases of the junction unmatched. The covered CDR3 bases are TGTGCCAGCAGGCCGACTAGCGGGGGCTACGAG. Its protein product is CASRPTSGGYE. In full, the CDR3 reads CASRPTSGGYEQYF.

This CDR3 reads CASSSRGTSYEQYF. The sequenced part of the CDR3 DNA is TGTGCCAGCAGCTCCCGGGGGACCTCCTACGAG. The rearrangement uses TRBV7-9 and TRBJ2-7; possibly TRBD2 for D (6 bases). Coverage ceases 3 residues before the CDR3 finishes, and the germline J gene fills in the end. Trimming took off 4 bases at V and 0 bases at J, with 10 bases between the two ends. Germline loops: CDR1 SEHNR, CDR2 FQNEAQ (reference sequence). The CDR3 extends over 14 amino acids.

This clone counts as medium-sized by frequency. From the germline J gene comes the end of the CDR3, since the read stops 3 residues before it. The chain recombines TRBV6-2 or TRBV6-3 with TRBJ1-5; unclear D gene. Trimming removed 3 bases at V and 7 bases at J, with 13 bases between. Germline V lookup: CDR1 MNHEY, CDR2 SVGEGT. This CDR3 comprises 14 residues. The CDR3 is CASSYWGAGQPQHF. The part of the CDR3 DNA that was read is TGTGCCAGCAGTTATTGGGGAGCGGGACAGCCC.

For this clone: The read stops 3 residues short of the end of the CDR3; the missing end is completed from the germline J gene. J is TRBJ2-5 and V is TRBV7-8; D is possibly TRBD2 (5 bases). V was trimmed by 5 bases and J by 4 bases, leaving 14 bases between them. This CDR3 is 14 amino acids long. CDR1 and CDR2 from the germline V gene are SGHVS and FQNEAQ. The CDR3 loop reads CASSERSSRETQYF. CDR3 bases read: TGTGCCAGCAGCGAAAGGTCTAGCAGAGAGACC.

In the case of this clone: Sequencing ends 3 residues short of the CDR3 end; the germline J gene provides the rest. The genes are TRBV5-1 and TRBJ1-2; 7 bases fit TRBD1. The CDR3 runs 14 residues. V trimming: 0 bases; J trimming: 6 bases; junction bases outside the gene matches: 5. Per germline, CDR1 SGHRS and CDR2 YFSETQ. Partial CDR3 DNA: TGCGCCAGCAGCTTGGGTCAGGGGGATGATGGC. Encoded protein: CASSLGQGDDG. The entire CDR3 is CASSLGQGDDGYTF.

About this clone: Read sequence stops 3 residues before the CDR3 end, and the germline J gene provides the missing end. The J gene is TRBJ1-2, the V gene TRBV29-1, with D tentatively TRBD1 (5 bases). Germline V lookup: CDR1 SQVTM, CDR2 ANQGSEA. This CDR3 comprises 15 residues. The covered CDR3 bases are TGCAGCGTTGTAATAGGGGCAAGCTCCTACAATGAC. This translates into CSVVIGASSYND. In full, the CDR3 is CSVVIGASSYNDYTF.

The CDR3 DNA, read in part, is TGTGCCAGCAGTTTAAGGTCGTGGGACAGCGACTCCTACGAG. Amino acids: CASSLRSWDSDSYE. The CDR3 reads in full as CASSLRSWDSDSYEQYF. The V and J genes are TRBV27 and TRBJ2-7; 7 bases match TRBD1. The read ends 3 residues early relative to the CDR3; the germline J gene fills the gap. V shed 2 bases and J 0 bases; nucleotides not matched to a gene: 10. The CDR3 loop spans 17 amino acids. Germline loops: CDR1 MNHEY, CDR2 SMNVEV (reference sequence).

The CDR3: CASSAEGLMAETQYF. Incomplete CDR3 DNA: TGTGCCAGCAGCGCAGAGGGGTTAATGGCAGAGACT. The chain is built from TRBV5-5 and TRBJ2-4; D may correspond to TRBD1 or TRBD2 (5 bases each). The read ends 3 residues shy of where the CDR3 ends; the end is completed using the germline J gene. The CDR3 covers 15 residues. CDR1 and CDR2 from the germline V gene are SGHKS and YYEKEE (reference sequence).

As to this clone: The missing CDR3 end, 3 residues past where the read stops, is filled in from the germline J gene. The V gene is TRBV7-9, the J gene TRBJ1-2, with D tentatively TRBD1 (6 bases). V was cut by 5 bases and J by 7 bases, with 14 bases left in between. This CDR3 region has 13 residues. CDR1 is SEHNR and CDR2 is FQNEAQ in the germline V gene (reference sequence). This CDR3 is CASSVSGEGGYTF. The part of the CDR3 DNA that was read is TGTGCCAGCAGCGTTTCAGGGGAAGGTGGC.